One and the same sample provided the 10 T cell receptor beta chains below, sequenced in a study of cytomegalovirus exposure and HLA in healthy donors (dated by TCRdb to about 2017). Library construction relied on the immunoSEQ multiplex PCR assay. Here the immuneACCESS table is served through TCRdb, limited to in-frame sequences with V and J called. Missing clones are a known gap in these copies; in checked studies unresolved V genes cover under half, and the rest lacks a known reason. Here the sample has fewer than 400,000 clones; 75% to 90% occur a single time. In total, the top ten clones hold around 0.84% of the sample. Input material: PBMCs. These receptors were obtained from a woman between 18 and 29 years old in good health and CMV-seronegative.

The gene calls are TRBV7-2 and TRBJ1-1; D is unclear. The V and J ends lost 0 bases and 1 base respectively, with 6 bases between them. The CDR3 covers 14 residues. In germline, CDR1 is SGHTA, CDR2 FQGNSA. The CDR3 loop is CASSLAAGNTEAFF. In DNA, the CDR3 is TGTGCCAGCAGCTTAGCGGCTGGGAACACTGAAGCTTTCTTT. Looking up the rest from reference TRBV7-2 and TRBJ1-1 gives the full variable domain: GAGVSQSPSNKVTEKGKDVELRCDPISGHTALYWYRQSLGQGLEFLIYFQGNSAPDKSGLPSDRFSAERTGGSVSTLTIQRTQQEDSAVYLCASSLAAGNTEAFFGQGTRLTVV.

The chain couples TRBV29-1 to TRBJ2-1; 7 bases fit TRBD1. The length of the CDR3 is 15 residues. The V gene's germline CDR1 is SQVTM and CDR2 ANQGSEA. The V and J ends lost 4 bases and 1 base, in that order; junction bases with no gene match: 7. CDR3 DNA: TGCAGCGTTGCCCTTCTACAGGGGTCCTACAATGAGCAGTTCTTC. Encoded protein: CSVALLQGSYNEQFF.

This clone showed up just once. The V gene is TRBV9, the J gene TRBJ1-1, with D possibly TRBD1 on 5 matching bases. The V gene's germline CDR1 is SGDLS and CDR2 YYNGEE. The CDR3 is 13 amino acids. V shed 4 bases and J shed 6 bases, with 13 bases lying between them. The chain's CDR3 is CASSPRADAEAFF. The CDR3 DNA is TGTGCCAGCAGCCCCAGGGCAGACGCTGAAGCTTTCTTT.

This chain uses TRBV19 with TRBJ2-7; the match to TRBD2 covers 9 bases. Trimming at V came to 3 bases and at J to 6 bases, leaving 6 bases not matched to a gene. The CDR3 consists of 14 residues. In germline, CDR1 is LNHDA, CDR2 SQIVND (reference sequence). In DNA form, the CDR3 reads TGTGCCAGTAGTATCAGAGCGGGAGGAACCGAGCAGTACTTC. Translated: CASSIRAGGTEQYF.

The rearrangement joins TRBV6-9 to TRBJ1-5; the D is unclear. This CDR3 has 15 amino acids. Trimming cost V 6 bases and J 5 bases, with 17 bases left between them. CDR1 and CDR2 (germline): MNHGY, SVAAGI. CDR3 protein: CASSSPAGAYQPQHF. CDR3 coding DNA: TGTGCCAGCAGCTCGCCTGCGGGAGCCTATCAGCCCCAGCATTTT.

The V call is TRBV30, the J call TRBJ2-1; the match to TRBD2 covers 8 bases. V lost 5 bases to trimming and J lost 4 bases; unmatched junction nucleotides: 10. Germline V lookup: CDR1 GTSNPN, CDR2 SVGIG (reference sequence). The CDR3 covers 15 residues. The CDR3 DNA reads as TGTGCCTGGGGATCCCCCGGGAGGGGATACAATGAGCAGTTCTTC. This codes for CAWGSPGRGYNEQFF.

This clone was counted a few times. This chain uses TRBV14 with TRBJ2-2; 12 positions agree with TRBD1. The CDR3 is 18 amino acids. V shed 0 bases and J 4 bases; nucleotides not matched to a gene: 6. Germline lookup yields CDR1 SGHDN and CDR2 FVKESK. CDR3 residues: CASSQDIGTGGFTGELFF. DNA for the CDR3: TGTGCCAGCAGCCAAGACATCGGGACAGGGGGCTTCACCGGGGAGCTGTTTTTT.

The gene calls are TRBV28 and TRBJ1-2; D possibly corresponds to TRBD1 (5 bases). V gave up 6 bases and J gave up 8 bases, with 19 bases separating them. The CDR3 length is 14 residues. Germline values: CDR1 MDHEN, CDR2 SYDVKM. Written as DNA, the CDR3 is TGTGCCAGCAGCCATGCGGGGGAACTTCAAGGCTACACCTTC. Translation gives CASSHAGELQGYTF.

The rearrangement links TRBV5-4 to TRBJ2-3; 10 bases match TRBD2. Germline trimming cut 0 bases from V and 1 base from J; bases unmatched to any gene: 2. Germline CDR1 and CDR2: SGHNT and YYREEE (reference sequence). CDR3 length: 16 residues. Here the CDR3 reads CASSLAGLAGTDTQYF. As DNA, the CDR3 is TGTGCCAGCAGCTTGGCCGGACTAGCGGGCACAGATACGCAGTATTTT.

The CDR3 protein is CASSLETGLVAEQFF. The CDR3 DNA follows: TGTGCCAGCAGCTTGGAAACAGGGCTCGTTGCTGAGCAGTTCTTC. The chain recombines TRBV5-6 with TRBJ2-1; a weak D match, TRBD1 (6 bases). Germline V lookup: CDR1 SGHDT, CDR2 YYEEEE. Trimming removed 0 bases from V and 9 bases from J, with 16 bases in between. The CDR3 totals 15 residues.